This is a list of T cell receptor beta chains from one sample in a study of Tregs in tolerant kidney transplant recipients. Clones were read by immunoSEQ multiplex PCR, and TCRdb kept only the in-frame ones, dropping some. The sample has 70,000 to 95,000 clones; around 93% are singletons. The sequences come from Tregs from blood, collected before the transplant. Source of these receptors: a human donor who received a combined kidney and bone marrow transplant. Both conserved end residues are part of each CDR3. Fields, in order: clone size, V gene, J gene, CDR3 length, CDR3 protein. Clone sizes are given selectively: once, few, many, or a class where the clone is expanded.

NA,TRBV7-3,TRBJ2-2,12,CASSPLTGELFF
NA,TRBV5-5,TRBJ2-1,14,CASSGTSRNNEQFF
NA,TRBV18,NA,14,CASSPLAQTYEQYF
once,TRBV11-2,TRBJ2-1,15,CASSLELAAYNEQFF
few,TRBV28,TRBJ1-1,13,CASSLRSNTEAFF
NA,TRBV10-2,TRBJ2-7,16,CASSGGLTARIYEQYF
NA,TRBV19,TRBJ2-5,13,CASSHNGYETQYF
NA,TRBV28,TRBJ1-5,17,CASSLQRWGVSNQPQHF
NA,TRBV6-6,TRBJ2-2,14,CASSYKGDTGELFF
NA,TRBV19,TRBJ2-2,16,CASSLTGTAKTGELFF
NA,TRBV6-5,TRBJ2-1,13,CASSYSAGNEQFF
NA,TRBV4-3,TRBJ2-7,16,CASSHIGLAGGGEQYF
once,TRBV15,TRBJ2-7,15,CATSRDWGQVDEQYF
NA,TRBV27,TRBJ2-7,15,CASSRGGGDGYEQYF
once,TRBV5-1,TRBJ2-5,15,CASSGGQGLGETQYF
NA,TRBV21-1,TRBJ2-1,19,CASSKAGSSGRSSYNEQFF
NA,TRBV6-1,NA,15,CASRPDNSPSYEQYF
NA,TRBV28,TRBJ2-7,12,CASSLSQGVKYF
NA,TRBV5-1,TRBJ2-7,17,CASSLVRGLSTPYEQYF
NA,TRBV28,TRBJ2-6,15,CASSLRGSGANVLTF
NA,TRBV18,TRBJ1-5,19,CASSLRQGAISRGNQPQHF
once,TRBV7-2,TRBJ1-1,13,CASSRDKNTEAFF
NA,TRBV6-5,TRBJ2-5,15,CASSGAGIRRETQYF
NA,TRBV19,TRBJ2-6,19,CASMVQPGQGPSGANVLTF
NA,TRBV6-1,TRBJ1-5,14,CASKQGGSNQPQHF
NA,TRBV6-1,TRBJ1-2,12,CASSGQGYGYTF
NA,TRBV11-2,TRBJ1-1,12,CASSLGGREAFF
NA,TRBV10-3,TRBJ2-3,15,CAISKGGQGSDTQYF
NA,TRBV2,TRBJ1-5,17,CASSTPRGQGGGQPQHF
NA,TRBV19,TRBJ1-4,13,CASSRTTNEKLFF
NA,TRBV5-4,TRBJ1-1,13,CASSLGGNTEAFF
once,TRBV28,NA,15,CASSFGQGKPYEQYF
NA,TRBV11-2,TRBJ2-5,14,CASSPPPGQETQYF
NA,TRBV7-2,TRBJ2-3,15,CASSLNYLSTDTQYF
NA,TRBV5-4,TRBJ1-4,15,CASSFGPADGEKLFF
NA,TRBV5-1,TRBJ2-3,16,CASSLEGGSGTDTQYF
NA,TRBV7-8,TRBJ2-6,18,CASSLSPSVDSGANVLTF
once,TRBV2,TRBJ2-7,13,CASKRENFAEQYF
once,TRBV29-1,TRBJ2-5,12,CSGAEGEETQYF
few,TRBV4-2,TRBJ2-1,15,CASSPRTSGRGEQFF
NA,TRBV6-1,TRBJ2-7,15,CASSRQGTVPREQYF
NA,TRBV4-1,TRBJ1-1,13,CASSRGVGTEAFF
NA,TRBV7-3,TRBJ2-7,16,CASSLNPRDRADEQYF
NA,TRBV19,TRBJ1-5,13,CASSEQGKQPQHF
NA,TRBV5-1,TRBJ2-5,15,CASSLGPRDFETQYF
NA,TRBV19,TRBJ2-5,14,CASSIGAGQETQYF
NA,TRBV5-8,TRBJ2-1,15,CASSPRGSSYNEQFF
NA,TRBV11-3,TRBJ2-2,15,CASSLAGGNTGELFF
NA,TRBV6-1,TRBJ2-7,15,CASNSRTGRSYEQYF
NA,TRBV5-1,TRBJ1-1,13,CASSLGSNTEAFF
NA,TRBV10-2,TRBJ2-7,14,CASSVTSGRYEQYF
NA,TRBV5-1,TRBJ2-6,16,CASSLVGISGANVLTF
NA,TRBV28,TRBJ2-3,12,CASSLRGDTQYF
NA,TRBV29-1,TRBJ1-2,13,CSVEIQERGGYTF
NA,TRBV1,TRBJ2-7,15,CTSSPRPGLGYEQYF